This T cell receptor beta chain was captured in a study of cytomegalovirus exposure and HLA in healthy donors. Germline V gene data show CDR1 as MNHEY and CDR2 as SMNVEV (reference sequence). This CDR3 has 19 residues. The ends lost 3 bases at V and 3 bases at J; junction bases unmatched: 15. The data were produced by immunoSEQ multiplex PCR, yet TCRdb's version contains in-frame clones alone and is incomplete. The sample contains 150,000 to 200,000 clones, 86% of which appear only once. This TCR was recovered from a woman under 30 in good health and CMV-seronegative. Sequenced: PBMCs. This chain connects TRBV27 to TRBJ2-7; 12 nucleotides match TRBD1. The DNA for the CDR3 is TGTGCCAGCAGTTTCAAGCCGGGACAGGGGGCATTGTTCCTCTACGAGCAGTACTTC. As protein: CASSFKPGQGALFLYEQYF.